This TCR beta chain appears in the sequencing data of a study of human versus mouse CDR3 diversity and MHC coevolution. As for this clone: The antigen is undetermined.

General study findings and limits: Clonal inequality was lowest in two of the three human donors. By iCHAO1, human TCR beta clonotypes numbered 1.5 million to 2 million, the most.

Naive CD4 T cells were sorted as CD45RO-negative, CD62L-positive. Sequencing used immunoSEQ multiplex PCR; TCRdb keeps in-frame clones, though not all of them. The sample carries roughly 80,000 clones, just over 90% recorded once. The sequence was collected from a person aged 25 to 69 in good health. Material for sequencing was naive CD4+ T cells from blood. Sample subset: CD45RO-negative CD62L-positive naive CD4 T cells.

Here the CDR3 DNA reads TGTGCCAGCAGCTTGCCTCGGATGGGGGCTAGGGCCGGGGAGCTGTTTTTT. Its protein product is CASSLPRMGARAGELFF. The chain carries TRBV5-5 and TRBJ2-2; the D gene is possibly TRBD1 (6 bases). Germline lookup yields CDR1 SGHKS and CDR2 YYEKEE (reference sequence). The CDR3 extends over 17 amino acids. Trimming took 1 base from V and 6 from J, leaving 19 bases between them.